The clone carrying this T cell receptor beta chain was observed many times. Germline V CDR1 and CDR2: SQVTM, ANQGSEA. V was cut by 6 bases and J by 5 bases, with 14 bases left in between. The CDR3 is 12 residues long. The sorting of naive CD8 T cells used the CD8+CD4-CCR7+CD45RA+ phenotype. TCRdb re-called the PCR reads through MiXCR, storing one row per CDR3 protein. Of about 320,000 distinct CDR3 sequences listed, 20% to 25% are singletons. The sample belongs to a study of molecular identifiers for immune sequencing clone quantification. This chain links TRBV29-1 with TRBJ2-7; the D call may be TRBD1 or TRBD2 (5 bases each). Sequencing input: naive CD8+ T cells from blood, with Jurkat cell RNA spiked in. Stated subset: FACS-sorted CD8+CD4-CCR7+CD45RA+ naive T cells. The origin of this receptor is a human donor in good health. Some libraries in this study had Jurkat cell RNA spiked in. CDR3 sequence (DNA): TGCAGCGTGAGGGGCGGCCGCCACGAGCAGTACTTC. This translates into CSVRGGRHEQYF.